The present entry profiles one T cell receptor (beta chain) with its context. The data were obtained in a study of blood T cell repertoires in COVID-19. Study as a whole: Whether acute or convalescent, the COVID-19 samples came from the United States, Italy and Spain.

Per germline, CDR1 SQVTM and CDR2 ANQGSEA. Trimming left V 2 bases short and J 4 bases short, with 11 bases between. The CDR3 is 13 amino acids. TCRdb's copy holds only in-frame clones and misses some; the assay was immunoSEQ multiplex PCR. The sample lists around 130,000 clones, 84% occurring once. Cohort assignment relied on participant-reported clinical history. The gene calls are TRBV29-1 and TRBJ1-1; D is perhaps TRBD1 (5 bases). The receptor comes from a man aged 35-49 years with acute COVID-19. The specimen sequenced was PBMCs or T cells enriched from blood (not recorded which). The DNA of the CDR3 is TGCAGCGTTGAAACTGGGACTAGCACTGAAGCTTTCTTT. As protein: CSVETGTSTEAFF.